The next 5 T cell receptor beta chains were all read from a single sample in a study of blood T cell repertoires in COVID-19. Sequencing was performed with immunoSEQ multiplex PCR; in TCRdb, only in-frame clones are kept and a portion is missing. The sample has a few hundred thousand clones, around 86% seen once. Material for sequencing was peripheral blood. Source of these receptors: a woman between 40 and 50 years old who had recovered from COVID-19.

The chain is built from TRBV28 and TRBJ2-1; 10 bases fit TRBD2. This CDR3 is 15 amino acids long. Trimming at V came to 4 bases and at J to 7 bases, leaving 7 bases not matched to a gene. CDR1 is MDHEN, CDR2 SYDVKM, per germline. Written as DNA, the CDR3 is TGTGCCAGCAGTTGGAATAGCGGGAGGTGGAATGAGCAGTTCTTC. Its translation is CASSWNSGRWNEQFF.

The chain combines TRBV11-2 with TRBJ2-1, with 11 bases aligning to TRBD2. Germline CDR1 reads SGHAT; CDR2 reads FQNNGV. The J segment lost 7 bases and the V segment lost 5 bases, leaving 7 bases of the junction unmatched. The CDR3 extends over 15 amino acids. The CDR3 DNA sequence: TGTGCCAGCAGCAAACTAGCGGGAGACATAAATGAGCAGTTCTTC. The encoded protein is CASSKLAGDINEQFF.

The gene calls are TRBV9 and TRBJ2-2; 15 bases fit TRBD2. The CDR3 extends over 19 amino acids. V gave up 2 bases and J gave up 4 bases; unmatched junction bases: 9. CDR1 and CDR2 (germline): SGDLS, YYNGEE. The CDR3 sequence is CASSVRTSGRGIGTGELFF. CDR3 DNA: TGTGCCAGCAGCGTCCGGACTAGCGGGAGGGGGATTGGCACCGGGGAGCTGTTTTTT.

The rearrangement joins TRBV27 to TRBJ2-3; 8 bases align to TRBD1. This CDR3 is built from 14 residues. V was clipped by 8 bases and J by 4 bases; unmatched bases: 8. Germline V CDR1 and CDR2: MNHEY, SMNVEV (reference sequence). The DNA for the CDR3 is TGTGCCAGCGTCCTCAGGGGGCGCTCAGATACGCAGTATTTT. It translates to CASVLRGRSDTQYF.

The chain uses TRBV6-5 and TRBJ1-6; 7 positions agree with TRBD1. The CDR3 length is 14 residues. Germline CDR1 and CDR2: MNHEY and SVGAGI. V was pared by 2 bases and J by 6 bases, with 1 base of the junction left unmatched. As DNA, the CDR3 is TGTGCCAGCAGTTACGGGACAGCTAATTCACCCCTCCACTTT. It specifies CASSYGTANSPLHF.